The 20 T cell receptor beta chains reported below all come from one sample, sequenced in a study of blood T cell repertoires in COVID-19. This table comes from immunoSEQ multiplex PCR, and its TCRdb copy is limited to in-frame clones, with some not included. The repertoire holds approximately 290,000 clones, with around 90% as singletons. Sequences were obtained from peripheral blood. The receptor set was obtained from a man aged 18 to 29 with active or convalescent COVID-19.

This CDR3 reads CASSTHSGLMNTEAFF. The CDR3 bases are TGTGCCAGCAGCACCCACTCGGGACTCATGAACACTGAAGCTTTCTTT. The chain is built from TRBV7-2 and TRBJ1-1; D may be TRBD1 (5 bases). The CDR3 is 16 residues long. The germline CDR1 and CDR2 sequences are SGHTA and FQGNSA. The ends were cut back, 5 bases at V and 0 bases at J, with 16 bases in the middle.

This clone was observed many times. The chain couples TRBV14 to TRBJ1-6; no reliable D call. V was clipped by 10 bases and J by 7 bases, with 17 bases between them. The length of the CDR3 is 14 residues. CDR1 and CDR2 from the germline V gene are SGHDN and FVKESK. CDR3 sequence: CAKSEGRINSPLHF. In DNA, the CDR3 is TGTGCCAAGAGCGAGGGCAGGATAAATTCACCCCTCCACTTT.

The genes are TRBV7-9 and TRBJ2-1; D is possibly TRBD2 (6 bases). The V gene lost 3 bases and the J gene lost 8 bases, with 14 bases spanning the gap. Germline V CDR1 and CDR2: SEHNR, FQNEAQ (reference sequence). The CDR3 runs to 14 residues. The CDR3 DNA follows: TGTGCCAGCAGCTTCTCTGGGACTTGGGATGAGCAGTTCTTC. Translated, it gives CASSFSGTWDEQFF.

The chain links TRBV18 to TRBJ1-1, with D unresolved. Per germline, CDR1 KGHSH and CDR2 LQKENI. CDR3 length: 15 amino acids. V lost 3 bases and J lost 1, with 12 bases in between. CDR3 protein: CASSPLRGRNTEAFF. CDR3 DNA: TGTGCCAGCTCACCGTTGCGTGGTAGGAACACTGAAGCTTTCTTT.

The chain recombines TRBV5-1 with TRBJ1-3; perhaps TRBD1 as D (5 bases). Per the germline V gene, CDR1 is SGHRS and CDR2 is YFSETQ. Trimming stripped 0 bases from V and 3 bases from J, with 37 bases between. The CDR3 spans 24 residues. The CDR3 region is CASSLGATGRGLLELLLGGNTIYF. The CDR3 DNA reads TGCGCCAGCAGCTTGGGGGCCACCGGTCGGGGGTTGCTGGAACTACTTCTAGGTGGAAACACCATATATTTT. The full variable domain, its missing parts supplied by reference TRBV5-1 and TRBJ1-3, is KAGVTQTPRYLIKTRGQQVTLSCSPISGHRSVSWYQQTPGQGLQFLFEYFSETQRNKGNFPGRFSGRQFSNSRSEMNVSTLELGDSALYLCASSLGATGRGLLELLLGGNTIYFGEGSWLTVV.

CDR3 DNA sequence: TGCGCCAGCAGTGAGTCCAACAGCCTCGGAGAGACCCAGTACTTC. Amino acid sequence: CASSESNSLGETQYF. The V gene is TRBV10-1, the J gene TRBJ2-5; D not resolved. The CDR3 is 15 amino acids. The V gene's germline CDR1 is WNHNN and CDR2 SYGVQD (reference sequence). V gave up 0 bases and J gave up 4 bases, with 12 bases separating them.

This chain connects TRBV21-1 to TRBJ2-3; the D call TRBD2 from the table was never checked on the DNA. TRBV21-1 represents a pseudogene. The CDR3 is made up of 19 amino acids. CDR3 loop: CASSKGKRRVVAGADTQYF. The CDR3 region has the DNA TGTGCCAGCAGCAAAGGGAAACGGAGGGTGGTAGCGGGAGCAGATACGCAGTATTTT.

This clone was recorded once. The genes are TRBV15 and TRBJ2-3; D not resolved. The V end lost 0 bases, the J end lost 6 bases, and 10 bases lay between the germline ends. The CDR3 is 14 amino acids. Germline V CDR1 and CDR2: LNHNV, YYDKDF (reference sequence). DNA for the CDR3: TGTGCCACCAGCAGAGATGGTTACGGGGATACGCAGTATTTT. Its protein product is CATSRDGYGDTQYF.

CDR3 region: CASSLSGTGIRELFF. The CDR3 DNA reads as TGTGCCAGCAGCCTCTCCGGGACAGGGATTCGGGAGCTGTTTTTT. The V gene is TRBV5-6, the J gene TRBJ2-2, with 9 bases aligning to TRBD1. Germline trimming cut 4 bases from V and 9 bases from J; bases unmatched to any gene: 10. CDR1 is SGHDT, CDR2 YYEEEE, per germline. The CDR3 runs 15 residues.

The chain has TRBV15 and TRBJ2-7, with D possibly matching TRBD1 (6 bases). Trimming left V 9 bases short and J 0 bases short, with 12 bases between. This CDR3 has 13 residues. CDR1 LNHNV and CDR2 YYDKDF come from the germline V gene (reference sequence). CDR3 residues: CATREGGSYEQYF. DNA of the CDR3: TGTGCCACTAGAGAAGGGGGCTCCTACGAGCAGTACTTC.

V and J are TRBV4-2 and TRBJ2-1; TRBD2 matches 8 bases. Germline V lookup: CDR1 LGHNA, CDR2 YNFKEQ. This CDR3 spans 16 amino acids. Trimming took 4 bases from V and 2 from J; bases not matched to a gene: 7. The CDR3 spells CASSLPVAGTYNEQFF. The CDR3 DNA sequence: TGTGCCAGCAGCCTCCCGGTAGCGGGAACCTACAATGAGCAGTTCTTC.

In this sample, this clone turned up once. V gene TRBV3-1 (or the pseudogene TRBV3-2) combines with J gene TRBJ2-1, with a tentative D call TRBD2 (5 bases). Trimming pared 3 bases from V and 9 bases from J, leaving 15 bases between. The CDR3 sequence is 14 residues long. Looked up from germline, CDR1 is LGHDT and CDR2 is YNNKEL (reference sequence). CDR3 nucleotides: TGTGCCAGCAGCCACCGGCTAGCTGCAGGTGAGCAGTTCTTC. Its protein product is CASSHRLAAGEQFF.

The chain carries TRBV3-1 (or the pseudogene TRBV3-2) and TRBJ2-2; D might be TRBD2 (5 bases). Trimming took off 0 bases at V and 6 bases at J, with 11 bases between the two ends. From germline, CDR1 is LGHDT and CDR2 YNNKEL (reference sequence). This CDR3 comprises 15 residues. CDR3 region: CASSQDDLAAGELFF. DNA for the CDR3: TGTGCCAGCAGCCAAGATGATCTAGCTGCCGGGGAGCTGTTTTTT.

J is TRBJ2-5 and V is TRBV11-2, with D tentatively TRBD2 (7 bases). The CDR3 runs 13 residues. V lost 1 base, J lost 9 bases, and 12 bases lay in between. In germline, CDR1 is SGHAT, CDR2 FQNNGV. The CDR3 loop reads CASSLVGGGPQYF. In nucleotides, the CDR3 is TGTGCCAGCAGCTTAGTAGGGGGGGGCCCCCAGTACTTC.

CDR3 nucleotides: TGCAGCGCAAAGGGACTAGCAGACATTTACAATGAGCAGTTCTTC. Protein: CSAKGLADIYNEQFF. This chain connects TRBV29-1 to TRBJ2-1; TRBD2 agrees at 9 bases. Per germline, CDR1 SQVTM and CDR2 ANQGSEA. V dropped 7 bases and J dropped 4; count of bases not matched to a gene: 11. The CDR3 has 15 residues.

The genes are TRBV10-3 and TRBJ2-5, with a tentative D call TRBD2 (7 bases). The CDR3 sequence is 17 residues long. The germline gives CDR1 ENHRY, CDR2 SYGVKD. V was cut by 0 bases and J by 1 base, with 15 bases left in between. CDR3 coding DNA: TGTGCCATCAGTGAGTCGTCGGGGGGACACCTCCAAGAGACCCAGTACTTC. Amino acids: CAISESSGGHLQETQYF.

The gene calls are TRBV28 and TRBJ1-1; 8 bases map to TRBD1. V was clipped by 5 bases and J by 0 bases; unmatched bases: 11. Germline loops: CDR1 MDHEN, CDR2 SYDVKM. The CDR3 is made up of 17 amino acids. CDR3: CASSPRQGKILNTEAFF. The CDR3 DNA sequence: TGTGCCAGCAGTCCCCGACAGGGGAAGATTTTGAACACTGAAGCTTTCTTT.

This chain uses TRBV6-6 with TRBJ2-2; perhaps TRBD1 as D (6 bases). Trimming took off 5 bases at V and 7 bases at J, with 11 bases between the two ends. CDR3 length: 13 residues. Germline CDR1 is MNHNY and CDR2 is SVGAGI (reference sequence). The CDR3: CASSPEGDGELFF. The CDR3 region has the DNA TGTGCCAGCAGTCCCGAGGGGGACGGGGAGCTGTTTTTT.

In the case of this clone: Other nucleotide sequences from this sample produce the same CDR3. This chain links TRBV5-1 with TRBJ2-3; D is possibly TRBD1 (5 bases). CDR3 length: 14 amino acids. Germline CDR1 and CDR2: SGHRS and YFSETQ. The V end lost 0 bases, the J end lost 6 bases, and 11 bases lay between the germline ends. CDR3 sequence reads: CASSLGTMGDTQYF. DNA of the CDR3: TGCGCCAGCAGCTTGGGGACAATGGGGGATACGCAGTATTTT.

This clone was recorded only once. The chain has TRBV9 and TRBJ2-3; maybe TRBD2 (6 bases). Deletions cut 5 bases from V and 1 base from J, with 17 bases between. The CDR3 is 16 residues long. Germline V gives CDR1 SGDLS, CDR2 YYNGEE. Written as DNA, the CDR3 is TGTGCCAGCAGTCCCCTGGGTAGGGAGGGCACAGATACGCAGTATTTT. Amino acids: CASSPLGREGTDTQYF. The full variable domain, rest sourced from reference TRBV9 and TRBJ2-3, is DSGVTQTPKHLITATGQRVTLRCSPRSGDLSVYWYQQSLDQGLQFLIQYYNGEERAKGNILERFSAQQFPDLHSELNLSSLELGDSALYFCASSPLGREGTDTQYFGPGTRLTVL.